The entry below describes one T cell receptor (beta chain). What it binds is not known. The table came from immunoSEQ multiplex PCR; TCRdb's copy has only in-frame clones and leaves some out. This table holds about 99,000 clones, 85% to 95% found once. This sample is part of a study of T cell responses to AZD1222 COVID-19 vaccine. Turning to the study itself: Analyses pooled second doses at about 4 or about 12 weeks.

Overall study results and limits: Possibly, clonal diversity was underestimated; donors were largely white British and included more females.

This CDR3 region has 12 residues. V was trimmed by 5 bases and J by 6 bases, leaving 8 bases between them. Germline V gene lookup returns CDR1 SNHLY and CDR2 FYNNEI. The sequence was collected from an adult in good health. The genes are TRBV2 and TRBJ1-5; a weak D match, TRBD1 (5 bases). Sequencing used peripheral blood, obtained on day 0 of AZD1222 vaccination. The chain's CDR3 is CASSSGSQPQHF. CDR3 bases: TGTGCCAGCAGTTCAGGGTCTCAGCCCCAGCATTTT.